This T cell receptor beta chain was recovered during a study of technical replicates of blood from several donors. Clones were sequenced by immunoSEQ multiplex PCR, and TCRdb holds only the in-frame ones, with some missing. The sample includes some 70,000 clones, about 97% of them seen just once. The clonotype was recovered from a human donor in good health. Sequenced material: T cells isolated from PBMCs.

DNA of the CDR3: TGTGCCAGCACCGTGACAGGGGATTTTCTTAATGAAAAACTGTTTTTT. This gives the protein CASTVTGDFLNEKLFF. This sequence joins TRBV7-9 and TRBJ1-4, with 8 nucleotides matching TRBD1. The CDR3 consists of 16 residues. V lost 7 bases and J lost 4; bases outside the gene matches: 11. Germline CDR1 is SEHNR and CDR2 is FQNEAQ (reference sequence). Complete variable domain (other parts from reference TRBV7-9 and TRBJ1-4): DTGVSQNPRHKITKRGQNVTFRCDPISEHNRLYWYRQTLGQGPEFLTYFQNEAQLEKSRLLSDRFSAERPKGSFSTLEIQRTEQGDSAMYLCASTVTGDFLNEKLFFGSGTQLSVL.